These T cell receptor beta chains were read from a single sample in a study of regulatory T cells in long-lasting Graves disease. TCRdb recomputed calls from the multiplex PCR reads with MiXCR, one row per CDR3 protein. The sample records 400,000 to 500,000 distinct CDR3 sequences, approximately 23% being singletons. Specimen: peripheral blood mononuclear cells (PBMCs), collected when the disease was refractory, from a patient treated with antithyroid drugs. These receptors all come from a female donor with Graves disease. CDR3s include the opening cysteine and the closing phenylalanine or tryptophan. Fields, in order: D gene, J gene, clone size, V gene, CDR3 DNA, CDR3 protein. A D gene is named only where the DNA matches it firmly. Clone size appears in some rows only: once, few, many, or a class for an expanded clone.

TRBD2	TRBJ2-5	few	TRBV5-1	TGCGCCAGCAGCTTGAGGCTAGCGGAGATCCAAGAGACCCAGTACTTC	CASSLRLAEIQETQYF
TRBD1	TRBJ2-7	many	TRBV24-1	TGTGCCACCCAGGGACAGAACTCCTACGAGCAGTACTTC	CATQGQNSYEQYF
TRBD1	TRBJ1-1	-	TRBV4-1	TGCGCCAGCAGCCAAATGGACAGGGGACCCTTCTTT	CASSQMDRGPFF
-	TRBJ2-7	-	TRBV10-3	TGTGCCATCAGTGGAGGAGGGAGGACAGACTCCTACGAGCAGTACTTC	CAISGGGRTDSYEQYF
-	TRBJ1-2	many	TRBV7-9	TGTGCCAGCAGACACGGAGCAGGTTCAGGGTCTGGCTACACCTTC	CASRHGAGSGSGYTF
-	TRBJ1-4	-	TRBV4-3	TGCGCCAGCAGCCAAGAGGGGGACACTAATGAAAAACTGTTTTTT	CASSQEGDTNEKLFF
-	TRBJ1-2	many	TRBV27	TGTGCCAGCAGTGACCAGGGTCGGGGCTACACCTTC	CASSDQGRGYTF
TRBD1	TRBJ1-1	-	TRBV19	TGTGCCAGTAGTCCACAGGGACAGGTGAACACTGAAGCTTTCTTT	CASSPQGQVNTEAFF
TRBD2	TRBJ2-1	-	TRBV7-3	TGTGCCAGCAGCTTAAGTGGGGAGGGCGCTGAGCAGTTCTTC	CASSLSGEGAEQFF
TRBD1	TRBJ1-1	many	TRBV20-1	TGCAGTGCTAGGGGGACAGGCGAAGCTTTCTTT	CSARGTGEAFF
-	TRBJ1-1	few	TRBV5-6	TGTGCCAGCAGCTTTCTAACAGGGAGGAACACTGAAGCTTTCTTT	CASSFLTGRNTEAFF
-	TRBJ1-1	many	TRBV2	TGTGCCAGCAGTGAGTACCGGACGGGGTTGGCTTTCTTT	CASSEYRTGLAFF
-	TRBJ1-2	many	TRBV28	TGTGCCAGCAGTTCGCAACCCTCTGGGTACACCTTC	CASSSQPSGYTF
-	TRBJ2-7	many	TRBV28	TGTGCCAGCGGCCAGGGGGGGGGGCGAAGGTACGAGCAGTACTTC	CASGQGGGRRYEQYF
-	TRBJ2-5	-	TRBV24-1	TGTGCCACCAGTGATTTTTTGGAGACCCAGTACTTC	CATSDFLETQYF
-	TRBJ2-3	many	TRBV11-2	TGTGCCAGCAGCTTCCCTAAGGGGGATACGCAGTATTTT	CASSFPKGDTQYF
-	TRBJ2-2	few	TRBV5-1	TGCGCCAGCAGCGCCGCCCCCCGGGGCACCGGGGAGCTGTTTTTT	CASSAAPRGTGELFF
-	TRBJ1-1	-	TRBV29-1	TGCAGCGTGGCACTTGGGGGCACTGAAGCTTTCTTT	CSVALGGTEAFF
TRBD1	TRBJ2-7	many	TRBV28	TGTGCCAGCACTCCTATCGGGGACAGGGGCTACGAGCAGTACTTC	CASTPIGDRGYEQYF
-	TRBJ2-7	few	TRBV30	TGTGCCTGGAGTACATCCGTCAGGGGATCCGAGCAGTACTTC	CAWSTSVRGSEQYF
-	TRBJ1-4	many	TRBV27	TGTGCCAGCAGTTTCCAACCTAATGAAAAACTGTTTTTT	CASSFQPNEKLFF
-	TRBJ1-5	few	TRBV27	TGTGCCAGCAGGCCATACAAAGGGGTCTATAGCAATCAGCCCCAGCATTTT	CASRPYKGVYSNQPQHF
-	TRBJ2-7	many	TRBV28	TGTGCCAGCAGTTATCTGCTAGTTATCAGGGGCAGTGACGAGCAGTACTTC	CASSYLLVIRGSDEQYF
-	TRBJ1-3	few	TRBV25-1	TGTGCCAGCAGTGAATTAAGACAGAGCTCTGGAAACACCATATATTTT	CASSELRQSSGNTIYF
-	TRBJ1-4	-	TRBV6-1	TGTGCCAGCAGCCCCATACAGGGAGAAAAACTGTTTTTT	CASSPIQGEKLFF
-	TRBJ1-5	many	TRBV3-1	TGTGCCAGCAGCCAAGATATCAATCAGCCCCAGCATTTT	CASSQDINQPQHF
TRBD2	TRBJ2-2	-	TRBV12-3/TRBV12-4	TGTGCCAGCAGTTTAGTTAGCGGGAGGGCCAACACCGGGGAGCTGTTTTTT	CASSLVSGRANTGELFF
-	TRBJ2-7	-	TRBV5-1	TGCGCCAGCAGCTTGGGAGACTTAACTACGGAGCAGTACTTC	CASSLGDLTTEQYF
-	TRBJ1-4	-	TRBV4-3	TGCGCCAGCAGCCGAGATCGGAAGGGAGAAAAACTGTTTTTT	CASSRDRKGEKLFF
-	TRBJ2-2	few	TRBV28	TGTGCCAGCAGGCAGCCTGGGAACACCGGGGAGCTGTTTTTT	CASRQPGNTGELFF
TRBD1	TRBJ1-4	many	TRBV6-1	TGTGCCAGCAGAGGGGGACAGGATAATGAAAAACTGTTTTTT	CASRGGQDNEKLFF
-	TRBJ1-5	many	TRBV7-2	TGTGCCAGCAGCTTCGGGACCTTGCCAAATCAGCCCCAGCATTTT	CASSFGTLPNQPQHF
-	TRBJ2-6	many	TRBV20-1	TGCAGTGCTAGAGGGTCTGGGGCCAACGTCCTGACTTTC	CSARGSGANVLTF